The 13 T cell receptor beta chains in this list originate from one sample, sequenced in a study of blood T cell repertoires in COVID-19 (dated by TCRdb to about 2020). Receptor libraries were prepared by the immunoSEQ multiplex PCR assay. TCRdb carries this immuneACCESS record with in-frame sequences only. Its versions omit some clonotypes, under half of them owing to an unresolved V gene in the studies checked, with the rest unexplained. For this sample there are roughly 410,000 clones; about 91% appear just once. The ten largest clones take up about 1.4% of the sample. Sequencing used peripheral blood. These receptors all stem from a woman aged 40 to 50 with COVID-19, enrolled during active disease.

The chain uses TRBV18 and TRBJ2-2; perhaps TRBD2 as D (5 bases). The length of the CDR3 is 14 residues. Germline V gives CDR1 KGHSH, CDR2 LQKENI. Deletions cut 4 bases from V and 3 bases from J, with 9 bases between. The CDR3 nucleotides are TGTGCCAGCTCACTAGCGAGGGACACCGGGGAGCTGTTTTTT. Protein product: CASSLARDTGELFF.

The rearrangement uses TRBV29-1 and TRBJ2-1, with 8 bases aligning to TRBD1. Germline CDR1 SQVTM, CDR2 ANQGSEA. The CDR3 runs to 12 residues. The V gene end was trimmed by 7 bases and the J gene end by 7 bases; junction bases not matched to a gene: 6. CDR3 loop: CSGTGPGNEQFF. In DNA, the CDR3 is TGCAGCGGGACAGGGCCGGGTAATGAGCAGTTCTTC.

This clone occurred once. This rearrangement joins TRBV9 to TRBJ1-1; 8 bases are shared with TRBD1. Germline values: CDR1 SGDLS, CDR2 YYNGEE. The CDR3 totals 15 residues. The trim removed 3 bases at V and 1 base at J, leaving 5 bases unmatched. The CDR3 bases are TGTGCCAGCAGCGAACAGGGGGAGGGGAACACTGAAGCTTTCTTT. It is translated as CASSEQGEGNTEAFF.

The rearrangement uses TRBV4-3 and TRBJ1-5; D not certain. CDR1 and CDR2 (germline): LGHNA, YSLEER. The CDR3 is made up of 15 amino acids. The V end lost 0 bases, the J end lost 4 bases, and 10 bases lay between the germline ends. The CDR3 sequence is CASSQEFLENQPQHF. The CDR3 nucleotides read TGCGCCAGCAGCCAAGAATTCTTGGAGAATCAGCCCCAGCATTTT.

The J gene is TRBJ2-7, the V gene TRBV27, with D perhaps TRBD1 (6 bases). The germline V gene encodes CDR1 MNHEY and CDR2 SMNVEV (reference sequence). Trimming left V 9 bases short and J 5 bases short, with 11 bases between. This CDR3 is 11 amino acids long. CDR3 loop: CASNQGNEQYF. The DNA of the CDR3 is TGTGCCAGTAACCAGGGGAACGAGCAGTACTTC.

This rearrangement joins TRBV27 to TRBJ1-2, with a possible D match to TRBD1 (5 bases). Germline values: CDR1 MNHEY, CDR2 SMNVEV (reference sequence). The CDR3 runs to 16 residues. Deletions cut 6 bases from V and 5 bases from J, with 22 bases between. The CDR3 loop reads CASSPAGGWGSYGYTF. CDR3 DNA: TGTGCCAGCAGCCCCGCCGGGGGGTGGGGATCTTATGGCTACACCTTC.

This clone occurred once. The V call is TRBV2, the J call TRBJ1-3; D uncertain. V lost 5 bases, J lost 2 bases, and 10 bases lay in between. The CDR3 covers 14 residues. Germline values: CDR1 SNHLY, CDR2 FYNNEI. The CDR3 here is CASSRGGPGNTIYF. Here the CDR3 DNA reads TGTGCCAGCAGTCGAGGAGGGCCTGGAAACACCATATATTTT. The entire variable domain, with the rest obtained from reference TRBV2 and TRBJ1-3, is as follows: EPEVTQTPSHQVTQMGQEVILRCVPISNHLYFYWYRQILGQKVEFLVSFYNNEISEKSEIFDDQFSVERPDGSNFTLKIRSTKLEDSAMYFCASSRGGPGNTIYFGEGSWLTVV.

The J gene is TRBJ2-4, the V gene TRBV4-3; TRBD1 aligns across 8 bases. This CDR3 has 14 residues. Germline CDR1 is LGHNA and CDR2 is YSLEER. V was pared by 4 bases and J by 5 bases, with 4 bases of the junction left unmatched. The CDR3 coding sequence is TGCGCCAGCAGCCGGGACAGGTTTGAAAACATTCAGTACTTC. Residues: CASSRDRFENIQYF.

The chain carries TRBV6-5 and TRBJ1-3; no clear D gene. V was pared by 4 bases and J by 8 bases, with 18 bases between. Germline V gene sequence: CDR1 MNHEY, CDR2 SVGAGI. The CDR3 loop spans 15 amino acids. CDR3 DNA: TGTGCCAGCAGTTCACTGCCTGGTCGGTTGGACACCATATATTTT. Translated: CASSSLPGRLDTIYF.

The sample holds one count of this clone. The rearrangement links TRBV6-6 to TRBJ1-1; D ambiguous. V lost 8 bases to trimming and J lost 5 bases, with 24 bases between them. The CDR3 has 16 amino acids. Per the germline V gene, CDR1 is MNHNY and CDR2 is SVGAGI (reference sequence). CDR3 residues: CASRRRVVGGRTEAFF. DNA for the CDR3: TGTGCCAGCCGTCGGAGGGTGGTAGGAGGAAGGACTGAAGCTTTCTTT.

The rearrangement joins TRBV9 to TRBJ2-7; the match to TRBD2 covers 7 bases. Germline-derived CDR1 and CDR2 are SGDLS and YYNGEE. With V trimmed by 0 bases and J by 0 bases, 6 bases remained unmatched. CDR3 length: 16 residues. The CDR3 protein is CASSVGAAGDSYEQYF. The CDR3 DNA is TGTGCCAGCAGCGTAGGAGCCGCGGGAGACTCCTACGAGCAGTACTTC.

This chain joins TRBV28 and TRBJ2-3, with D unresolved. Per germline, CDR1 MDHEN and CDR2 SYDVKM. V gave up 2 bases and J gave up 6 bases, with 3 bases separating them. The CDR3 consists of 11 residues. The CDR3 loop reads CASSLEDTQYF. CDR3 DNA: TGTGCCAGCAGTTTAGAGGATACGCAGTATTTT.

The chain uses TRBV5-6 and TRBJ1-1; TRBD1 might be the D (5 bases). V was cut by 0 bases and J by 4 bases, with 13 bases left in between. Germline assignment: CDR1 SGHDT and CDR2 YYEEEE. This CDR3 has 15 residues. CDR3 in DNA: TGTGCCAGCAGCTTGGTAAGGGGTGGGGTCACTGAAGCTTTCTTT. It codes for CASSLVRGGVTEAFF. Complete variable domain (other parts from reference TRBV5-6 and TRBJ1-1): DAGVTQSPTHLIKTRGQQVTLRCSPKSGHDTVSWYQQALGQGPQFIFQYYEEEERQRGNFPDRFSGHQFPNYSSELNVNALLLGDSALYLCASSLVRGGVTEAFFGQGTRLTVV.